Below, 6 T cell receptor beta chains from the same sample are listed, as sequenced in a study of T cell responses to AZD1222 COVID-19 vaccine. The table came from immunoSEQ multiplex PCR; TCRdb's copy has only in-frame clones and leaves some out. The sample lists about 190,000 clones, 90% to 95% occurring once. Sequencing used peripheral blood, obtained on day 0 of AZD1222 vaccination. Every receptor here comes from an adult in good health.

The J gene is TRBJ1-5, the V gene TRBV18, with TRBD1 identical over 8 bases. Germline lookup yields CDR1 KGHSH and CDR2 LQKENI. This CDR3 is 15 amino acids long. Germline trimming cut 3 bases from V and 1 base from J; bases unmatched to any gene: 2. The CDR3 protein is CASSPRTGSNQPQHF. CDR3 nucleotides: TGTGCCAGCTCACCCAGGACAGGGAGCAATCAGCCCCAGCATTTT.

V and J are TRBV7-2 and TRBJ2-5, with D perhaps TRBD1 (5 bases). The germline V and J ends were trimmed by 3 bases and 5 bases, with 13 bases remaining between them. The CDR3 is 14 residues long. Looked up from germline, CDR1 is SGHTA and CDR2 is FQGNSA. CDR3 nucleotide sequence: TGTGCCAGCAGCTTGATGGGGCTAGGGGAGACCCAGTACTTC. This encodes CASSLMGLGETQYF.

The chain carries TRBV5-4 and TRBJ1-2; a weak D match, TRBD1 (6 bases). Per the germline V gene, CDR1 is SGHNT and CDR2 is YYREEE (reference sequence). V lost 1 base to trimming and J lost 2 bases, with 18 bases between them. There are 17 residues in the CDR3. CDR3 in amino acids: CASSLPVRGGKNYGYTF. The CDR3 coding sequence is TGTGCCAGCAGCTTGCCTGTGAGAGGGGGGAAGAACTATGGCTACACCTTC.

The J gene is TRBJ2-1, the V gene TRBV5-4; D is tentatively TRBD1 or TRBD2 (5 bases each). The CDR3 runs 15 residues. Deletions cut 3 bases from V and 7 bases from J, with 17 bases between. Germline V gene data show CDR1 as SGHNT and CDR2 as YYREEE (reference sequence). This CDR3 reads CASSYLPMGVNEQFF. CDR3 in DNA: TGTGCCAGCAGCTACCTCCCTATGGGGGTAAATGAGCAGTTCTTC.

The chain couples TRBV28 to TRBJ1-5; D is undetermined. Per germline, CDR1 MDHEN and CDR2 SYDVKM. The CDR3 loop spans 16 amino acids. Between the trimmed V and J ends, which lost 5 bases and 0 bases, there was a span of 14 bases. CDR3: CASSVVGRNSNQPQHF. CDR3 nucleotide sequence: TGTGCCAGCAGTGTGGTTGGGCGCAATAGCAATCAGCCCCAGCATTTT.

The rearrangement joins TRBV11-1 to TRBJ1-6, with 7 bases matching TRBD1. The ends lost 5 bases at V and 7 bases at J; junction bases unmatched: 8. Germline V gives CDR1 SGHAT, CDR2 FQDESV (reference sequence). The CDR3 has 15 amino acids. The CDR3 coding sequence is TGTGCCAGCAGCAACCGGGACAGTGGGAATTCACCCCTCCACTTT. Residues: CASSNRDSGNSPLHF.